This T cell receptor beta chain was obtained from a study of cytomegalovirus exposure and HLA in healthy donors. Assay: immunoSEQ multiplex PCR; the TCRdb copy retains only in-frame clones and omits some. The table records tens of thousands of clones, 96% of them present only once. The study, taken as a whole, reports: Reported performance of the classifier showed diagnosis of cytomegalovirus status with high specificity and sensitivity. Confirmation was obtained in vitro that a few CMV-associated chains are specific for CMV antigens.

From germline, CDR1 is MNHEY and CDR2 SMNVEV (reference sequence). V gave up 3 bases and J gave up 5 bases; unmatched junction bases: 12. This CDR3 has 17 residues. Comments on this clone: Antigen specificity is unknown.

This sequence was found in a woman aged 18-29 years in good health and CMV-seropositive. Sequenced material: PBMCs. The chain has TRBV27 and TRBJ2-2, with 7 bases fitting TRBD2. CDR3 amino acids: CASSFSASGFKTGELFF. As DNA, the CDR3 is TGTGCCAGCAGTTTCTCGGCTAGCGGATTTAAGACCGGGGAGCTGTTTTTT.